The 13 T cell receptor beta chains listed next were all sequenced from one sample in a study of T cell responses to AZD1222 COVID-19 vaccine. The protocol was immunoSEQ multiplex PCR, while the TCRdb copy is restricted to in-frame clones and leaves out a portion. The sample lists around 150,000 clones; approximately 90% were seen once. The specimen comprised peripheral blood, sampled on day 0 of AZD1222 vaccination. These receptors were taken from an adult in good health.

The chain joins TRBV4-2 to TRBJ2-5; D is undetermined. V dropped 2 bases and J dropped 2 bases, with 9 bases sitting between them. The CDR3 loop spans 14 amino acids. Germline V gives CDR1 LGHNA, CDR2 YNFKEQ. The CDR3 spells CASSQWQVQETQYF. CDR3 DNA sequence: TGTGCCAGCAGCCAATGGCAGGTACAAGAGACCCAGTACTTC.

V is TRBV5-4 and J is TRBJ1-2, with D perhaps TRBD1 (5 bases). This CDR3 region has 14 residues. CDR1 and CDR2 from the germline V gene are SGHNT and YYREEE (reference sequence). Trimming removed 0 bases from V and 3 bases from J, with 9 bases in between. CDR3 bases: TGTGCCAGCAGCTTGGACAGGATGGACTATGGCTACACCTTC. It specifies CASSLDRMDYGYTF.

This clone showed up just once. The chain employs TRBV28 and TRBJ2-4, with unresolved D. Germline CDR1 and CDR2: MDHEN and SYDVKM. Deletions cut 10 bases from V and 8 bases from J, with 18 bases between. CDR3 length: 13 amino acids. CDR3 in DNA: TGTGCCACCATAAATCCCTTTAGGGACATTCAGTACTTC. It is translated as CATINPFRDIQYF.

This rearrangement joins TRBV29-1 to TRBJ1-1; D perhaps matches TRBD1 (6 bases). CDR3 length: 13 residues. Deletions cut 7 bases from V and 4 bases from J, with 16 bases between. Germline CDR1 SQVTM, CDR2 ANQGSEA. The CDR3 DNA sequence: TGCAGCGCCTCACCGGGGGCAAGCACTGAAGCTTTCTTT. Its translation: CSASPGASTEAFF.

The chain joins TRBV12-3 or TRBV12-4 to TRBJ1-1; no clear D. CDR3 length equals 11 residues. With 1 base removed from V and 8 bases from J, the gap between germline ends came to 5 bases. CDR3 protein: CASSLGIEAFF. In nucleotides, the CDR3 is TGTGCCAGCAGTTTAGGGATAGAAGCTTTCTTT.

The chain employs TRBV5-1 and TRBJ2-7; 11 bases are a match to TRBD1. Germline V gene sequence: CDR1 SGHRS, CDR2 YFSETQ. Trimming took 0 bases from V and 1 from J; bases not matched to a gene: 3. This CDR3 spans 16 amino acids. Here the CDR3 reads CASSLDGQGASYEQYF. CDR3 DNA: TGCGCCAGCAGCTTGGATGGACAGGGGGCTTCCTACGAGCAGTACTTC.

The chain has TRBV19 and TRBJ1-2; 10 bases are a match to TRBD1. Trimming cost V 8 bases and J 6 bases; bases outside gene matches: 12. Germline loops: CDR1 LNHDA, CDR2 SQIVND (reference sequence). The CDR3 is 15 amino acids. This CDR3 is CASSRRDRGLDGYTF. In DNA form, the CDR3 reads TGTGCCAGTTCAAGACGGGACAGGGGACTTGATGGCTACACCTTC.

The chain has TRBV13 and TRBJ1-5, with 8 bases identical to TRBD1. Trimming at V came to 5 bases and at J to 4 bases, leaving 13 bases not matched to a gene. Germline assignment: CDR1 PRHDT and CDR2 FYEKMQ (reference sequence). There are 17 residues in the CDR3. DNA for the CDR3: TGTGCCAGCAGCCAGAGTACACCTACAGGGGGTAATCAGCCCCAGCATTTT. Translated: CASSQSTPTGGNQPQHF.

The chain uses TRBV2 and TRBJ1-5; no definite D call. Trimming took 4 bases from V and 0 from J, leaving 10 bases between them. This CDR3 region has 15 residues. Per the germline V gene, CDR1 is SNHLY and CDR2 is FYNNEI. The CDR3 DNA reads TGTGCCAGCAGTGCCGGAGTTAATAGCAATCAGCCCCAGCATTTT. It codes for CASSAGVNSNQPQHF. Complete variable domain (other parts from reference TRBV2 and TRBJ1-5): EPEVTQTPSHQVTQMGQEVILRCVPISNHLYFYWYRQILGQKVEFLVSFYNNEISEKSEIFDDQFSVERPDGSNFTLKIRSTKLEDSAMYFCASSAGVNSNQPQHFGDGTRLSIL.

As DNA, the CDR3 is TGTGCCAGCAGCGTAGGGAGGGCAGGCTACAATGAGCAGTTCTTC. It encodes CASSVGRAGYNEQFF. The J gene is TRBJ2-1, the V gene TRBV9, with D possibly matching TRBD2 (6 bases). The CDR3 has 15 residues. The V gene lost 0 bases and the J gene lost 3 bases, with 10 bases spanning the gap. Germline CDR1 and CDR2: SGDLS and YYNGEE.

This clone has more than one count but fewer than ten. The chain links TRBV7-9 to TRBJ1-2; tentative D call: TRBD1 (6 bases). The CDR3 loop spans 16 amino acids. Trimming left V 10 bases short and J 4 bases short, with 25 bases between. Germline V gene data show CDR1 as SEHNR and CDR2 as FQNEAQ (reference sequence). The CDR3 DNA follows: TGTGCCACCACTTTGGACAACTGGGGCAGGGGCTATGGCTACACCTTC. This translates into CATTLDNWGRGYGYTF.

The V gene is TRBV4-1, the J gene TRBJ1-1, with D unclear. V was trimmed by 1 base and J by 5 bases, leaving 11 bases between them. Looked up from germline, CDR1 is MGHRA and CDR2 is YSYEKL. The CDR3 totals 14 residues. CDR3 in amino acids: CASSQVGGWTEAFF. CDR3 nucleotides: TGCGCCAGCAGCCAAGTAGGAGGATGGACTGAAGCTTTCTTT.

The chain couples TRBV7-2 to TRBJ2-1; the D gene is possibly TRBD1 (6 bases). CDR3 length equals 14 residues. Germline CDR1 reads SGHTA; CDR2 reads FQGNSA. CDR3 sequence (DNA): TGTGCTACGGGTGGGGGCCCGATATACAATGAGCAGTTCTTC. Translated, it gives CATGGGPIYNEQFF.